The 12 T cell receptor beta chains below come from one sample, sequenced in a study of T cell responses to AZD1222 COVID-19 vaccine. Libraries were prepared by immunoSEQ multiplex PCR; TCRdb keeps only in-frame clonotypes and omits some of them. The data contain around 130,000 clones, roughly 93% of them seen just once; the ten biggest clones take up roughly 5.9%. Material: peripheral blood, obtained on day 0 of AZD1222 vaccination. The receptors were gathered from an adult in good health.

This clone was counted a few times. The CDR3 coding sequence is TGTGCCAGCAGCTTAAACAATGGAGGGGTTGGTGGCTACACCTTC. Protein: CASSLNNGGVGGYTF. The V and J genes are TRBV7-9 and TRBJ1-2, with TRBD1 as a possible D gene (5 bases). This CDR3 is built from 15 residues. V was clipped by 2 bases and J by 7 bases, with 17 bases between them. The germline V gene has CDR1 SEHNR and CDR2 FQNEAQ (reference sequence).

The rearrangement uses TRBV28 and TRBJ2-2; D not resolved. In germline, CDR1 is MDHEN, CDR2 SYDVKM. V was trimmed by 3 bases and J by 4 bases, leaving 15 bases between them. This CDR3 comprises 16 residues. CDR3 in DNA: TGTGCCAGCAGTTTGGTGTTGGGCGCCGGCACCGGGGAGCTGTTTTTT. It is translated as CASSLVLGAGTGELFF.

The J gene is TRBJ1-1, the V gene TRBV19; D ambiguous. Between the trimmed V and J ends, which lost 2 bases and 4 bases, there was a span of 5 bases. The CDR3 covers 12 residues. Germline CDR1 reads LNHDA; CDR2 reads SQIVND (reference sequence). Written as DNA, the CDR3 is TGTGCCAGTAGTATAACCCCCACTGAAGCTTTCTTT. Translated, it gives CASSITPTEAFF.

The chain employs TRBV5-5 and TRBJ1-1; D is uncertain. The germline V gene has CDR1 SGHKS and CDR2 YYEKEE (reference sequence). The germline V and J ends were trimmed by 4 bases and 1 base, with 5 bases remaining between them. CDR3 length: 12 residues. CDR3 in amino acids: CASSKGNTEAFF. DNA for the CDR3: TGTGCCAGCAGCAAGGGGAACACTGAAGCTTTCTTT.

This chain connects TRBV19 to TRBJ1-1; a possible D gene is TRBD1 (5 bases). This CDR3 spans 13 amino acids. Germline CDR1 is LNHDA and CDR2 is SQIVND (reference sequence). V shed 3 bases and J shed 4 bases, with 9 bases lying between them. Here the CDR3 DNA reads TGTGCCAGTAGTATCAGGGTGGGCACTGAAGCTTTCTTT. Its translation is CASSIRVGTEAFF. The full variable domain, completed using reference TRBV19 and TRBJ1-1, is DGGITQSPKYLFRKEGQNVTLSCEQNLNHDAMYWYRQDPGQGLRLIYYSQIVNDFQKGDIAEGYSVSREKKESFPLTVTSAQKNPTAFYLCASSIRVGTEAFFGQGTRLTVV.

The chain joins TRBV19 to TRBJ2-1; D is perhaps TRBD1 or TRBD2 (5 bases each). Germline CDR1 LNHDA, CDR2 SQIVND (reference sequence). This CDR3 is 15 amino acids long. Trimming took 3 bases from V and 4 from J, leaving 13 bases between them. CDR3 DNA sequence: TGTGCCAGTAGTATTTCCGGGACGGAATACAATGAGCAGTTCTTC. Translation: CASSISGTEYNEQFF.

This clone was seen a handful of times. V usage is TRBV5-1 and J usage is TRBJ1-1, with D unclear. V dropped 2 bases and J dropped 0 bases, with 11 bases sitting between them. Germline CDR1 is SGHRS and CDR2 is YFSETQ. CDR3 size: 15 residues. The CDR3: CASSFSLSMNTEAFF. As DNA, the CDR3 is TGCGCCAGCAGCTTTAGCCTCTCCATGAACACTGAAGCTTTCTTT.

This chain links TRBV7-2 with TRBJ1-5, with TRBD1 matching over 7 bases. Germline-derived CDR1 and CDR2 are SGHTA and FQGNSA. V gave up 6 bases and J gave up 6 bases; unmatched junction bases: 8. This CDR3 spans 14 amino acids. The chain's CDR3 is CASSGQGVSQPQHF. The CDR3, as DNA: TGTGCCAGCAGTGGCCAGGGGGTAAGTCAGCCCCAGCATTTT.

Of note for this clone: This sample also contains other DNA sequences that code for the same CDR3. The chain combines TRBV10-3 with TRBJ1-1, with D maybe TRBD1 (5 bases). V was shortened by 3 bases and J by 3 bases, with 14 bases between the two germline ends. The CDR3 has 15 residues. The germline CDR1 and CDR2 sequences are ENHRY and SYGVKD. The CDR3 reads CAISELQGSHTEAFF. CDR3 sequence (DNA): TGTGCCATCAGTGAACTGCAGGGTTCGCACACTGAAGCTTTCTTT.

This chain uses TRBV19 with TRBJ1-1, with D maybe TRBD1 (5 bases). V was trimmed by 4 bases and J by 5 bases, leaving 17 bases between them. CDR1 LNHDA and CDR2 SQIVND come from the germline V gene (reference sequence). The CDR3 consists of 15 residues. The chain's CDR3 is CASSRRAGSGTEAFF. Written as DNA, the CDR3 is TGTGCCAGTAGTAGAAGGGCAGGGAGCGGGACTGAAGCTTTCTTT.

The CDR3, as DNA: TGTGCCAGCAGCTTCGCAGGGGGCACTGAAGCTTTCTTT. Translated, it gives CASSFAGGTEAFF. The rearrangement joins TRBV5-5 to TRBJ1-1; 7 bases are shared with TRBD1. CDR3 length: 13 residues. Germline lookup yields CDR1 SGHKS and CDR2 YYEKEE (reference sequence). Trimming removed 2 bases from V and 4 bases from J; junction bases left unmatched: 2.

The chain couples TRBV30 to TRBJ1-6; 7 bases fit TRBD1. The CDR3 contains 17 residues. Germline lookup yields CDR1 GTSNPN and CDR2 SVGIG (reference sequence). V was pared by 3 bases and J by 9 bases, with 17 bases of the junction left unmatched. The DNA for the CDR3 is TGTGCCTGGAGGATTACAAAGACAGGGAGGTTCGGTTCACCCCTCCACTTT. Translation gives CAWRITKTGRFGSPLHF.